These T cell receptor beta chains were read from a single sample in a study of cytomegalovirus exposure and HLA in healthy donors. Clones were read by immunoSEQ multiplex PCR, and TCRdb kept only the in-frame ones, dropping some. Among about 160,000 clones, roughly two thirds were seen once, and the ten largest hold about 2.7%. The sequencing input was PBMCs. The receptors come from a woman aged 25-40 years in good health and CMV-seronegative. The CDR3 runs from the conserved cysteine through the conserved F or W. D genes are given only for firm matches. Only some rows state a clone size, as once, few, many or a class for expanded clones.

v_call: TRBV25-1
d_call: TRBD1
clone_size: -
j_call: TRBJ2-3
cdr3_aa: CASSVQGARYADTQYF
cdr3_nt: TGTGCCAGCAGTGTTCAGGGGGCAAGATATGCAGATACGCAGTATTTT

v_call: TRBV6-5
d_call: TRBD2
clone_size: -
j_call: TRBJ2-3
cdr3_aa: CASSYGSGGADTQYF
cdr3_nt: TGTGCCAGCAGTTATGGGAGCGGGGGGGCAGATACGCAGTATTTT

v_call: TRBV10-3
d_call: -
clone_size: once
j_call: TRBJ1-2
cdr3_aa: CAINESEGPLYGYTF
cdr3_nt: TGTGCCATCAATGAGTCGGAGGGGCCACTCTATGGCTACACCTTC

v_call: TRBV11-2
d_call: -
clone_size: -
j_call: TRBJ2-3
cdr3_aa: CASSFRGETDTQYF
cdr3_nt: TGTGCCAGCAGTTTCAGGGGTGAAACAGATACGCAGTATTTT

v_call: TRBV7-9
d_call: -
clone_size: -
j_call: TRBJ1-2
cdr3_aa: CASSTGNNGYTF
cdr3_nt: TGTGCCAGCAGCACCGGTAATAATGGCTACACCTTC

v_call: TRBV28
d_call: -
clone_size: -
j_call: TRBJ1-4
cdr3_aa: CASSPSTTEPNEKLFF
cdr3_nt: TGTGCCAGCAGTCCATCTACGACAGAGCCAAATGAAAAACTGTTTTTT

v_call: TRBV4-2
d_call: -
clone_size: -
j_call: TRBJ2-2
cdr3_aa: CASSQDHPAAMNTGELFF
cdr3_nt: TGTGCCAGCAGCCAAGATCACCCAGCAGCGATGAACACCGGGGAGCTGTTTTTT

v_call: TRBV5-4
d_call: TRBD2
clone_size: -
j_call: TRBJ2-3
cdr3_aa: CASSLPGLAHYTQYF
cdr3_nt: TGTGCCAGCAGCTTACCGGGACTAGCTCATTATACGCAGTATTTT

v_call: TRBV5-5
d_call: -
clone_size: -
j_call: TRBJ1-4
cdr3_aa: CASSLKLRAPSNEKLFF
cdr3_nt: TGTGCCAGCAGCTTGAAGCTCAGGGCCCCCTCTAATGAAAAACTGTTTTTT

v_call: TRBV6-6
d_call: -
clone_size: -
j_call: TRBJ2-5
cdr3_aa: CASSLGVPETQYF
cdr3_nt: TGTGCCAGCAGTTTAGGGGTTCCGGAGACCCAGTACTTC

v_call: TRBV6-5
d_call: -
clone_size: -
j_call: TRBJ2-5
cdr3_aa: CASSTHSRETQYF
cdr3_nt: TGTGCCAGCAGTACCCATTCGAGGGAGACCCAGTACTTC

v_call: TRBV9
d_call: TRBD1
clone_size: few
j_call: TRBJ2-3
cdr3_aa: CASSVHAGGTMADTQYF
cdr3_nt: TGTGCCAGCAGCGTTCATGCAGGGGGCACGATGGCAGATACGCAGTATTTT

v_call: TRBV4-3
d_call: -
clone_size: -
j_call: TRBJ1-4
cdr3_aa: CASSQEEGRSEKLFF
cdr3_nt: TGCGCCAGCAGCCAAGAGGAGGGAAGGAGTGAAAAACTGTTTTTT

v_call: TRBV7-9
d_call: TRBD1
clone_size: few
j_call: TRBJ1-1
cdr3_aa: CASSSDRGPRGLTEAFF
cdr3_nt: TGTGCCAGCAGCTCGGACAGGGGCCCCAGAGGACTTACTGAAGCTTTCTTT

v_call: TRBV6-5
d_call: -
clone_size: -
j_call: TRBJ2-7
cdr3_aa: CASSGQRYYEQYF
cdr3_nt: TGTGCCAGCTCCGGACAGAGATACTACGAGCAGTACTTC

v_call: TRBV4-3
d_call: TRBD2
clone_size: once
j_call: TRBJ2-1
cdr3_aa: CASSWASGVLEQFF
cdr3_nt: TGCGCCAGCAGTTGGGCTAGCGGGGTGCTTGAGCAGTTCTTC

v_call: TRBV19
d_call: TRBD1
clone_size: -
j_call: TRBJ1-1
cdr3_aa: CASRVQGGNTEAFF
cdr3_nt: TGTGCCAGTAGGGTTCAGGGGGGGAACACTGAAGCTTTCTTT

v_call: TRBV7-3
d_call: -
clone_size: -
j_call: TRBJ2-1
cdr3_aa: CASSPDYKYNEQFF
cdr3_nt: TGTGCCAGCAGCCCAGACTACAAATACAATGAGCAGTTCTTC

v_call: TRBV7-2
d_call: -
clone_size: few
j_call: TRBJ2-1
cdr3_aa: CASSSGLSIYNEQFF
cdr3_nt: TGTGCCAGCAGCTCCGGACTTTCGATCTACAATGAGCAGTTCTTC

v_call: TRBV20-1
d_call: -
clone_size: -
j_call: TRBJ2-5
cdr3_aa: CSALYWEAQYF
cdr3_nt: TGCAGTGCTCTTTATTGGGAGGCCCAGTACTTC

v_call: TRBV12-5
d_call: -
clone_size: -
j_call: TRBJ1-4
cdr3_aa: CASGPKEKLFF
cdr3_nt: TGTGCTAGTGGCCCTAAGGAAAAACTGTTTTTT

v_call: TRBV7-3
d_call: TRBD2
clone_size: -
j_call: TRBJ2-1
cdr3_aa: CASSHGGLAGGNEQFF
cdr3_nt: TGTGCCAGCAGCCACGGGGGGCTAGCGGGGGGGAATGAGCAGTTCTTC

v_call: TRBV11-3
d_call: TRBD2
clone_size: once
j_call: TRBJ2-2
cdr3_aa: CASSSERGNTGELFF
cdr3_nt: TGTGCCAGCAGCTCAGAGCGGGGGAACACCGGGGAGCTGTTTTTT

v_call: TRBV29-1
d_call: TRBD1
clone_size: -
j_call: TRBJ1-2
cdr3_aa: CSVGQGAYGYTF
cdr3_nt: TGCAGCGTAGGACAGGGTGCCTATGGCTACACCTTC

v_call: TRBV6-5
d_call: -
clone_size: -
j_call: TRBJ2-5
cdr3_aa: CASRKGETQYF
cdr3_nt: TGTGCCAGCAGAAAGGGGGAGACCCAGTACTTC

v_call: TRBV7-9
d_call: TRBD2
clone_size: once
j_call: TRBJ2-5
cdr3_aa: CASNLIAGGYQETQYF
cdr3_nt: TGTGCCAGCAACCTCATAGCGGGGGGGTACCAAGAGACCCAGTACTTC

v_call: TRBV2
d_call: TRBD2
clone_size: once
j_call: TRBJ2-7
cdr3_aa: CASSGVGGGAREQYF
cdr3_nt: TGTGCCAGCAGTGGAGTCGGCGGGGGGGCCCGCGAGCAGTACTTC

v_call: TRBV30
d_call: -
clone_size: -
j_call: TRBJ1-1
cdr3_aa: CAWTPGGNTEAFF
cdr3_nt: TGTGCCTGGACCCCGGGGGGTAACACTGAAGCTTTCTTT

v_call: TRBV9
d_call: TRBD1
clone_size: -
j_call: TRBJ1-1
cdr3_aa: CASSAQGTWNTEAFF
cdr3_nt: TGTGCCAGCAGCGCACAGGGGACGTGGAACACTGAAGCTTTCTTT

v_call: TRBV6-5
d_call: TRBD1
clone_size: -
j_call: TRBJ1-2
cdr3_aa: CASKRDSYYGYTF
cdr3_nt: TGTGCCAGCAAAAGGGACAGCTACTATGGCTACACCTTC

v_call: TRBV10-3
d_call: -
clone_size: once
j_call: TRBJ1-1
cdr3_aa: CAIRGQGTEAFF
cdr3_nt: TGTGCCATCAGGGGGCAAGGCACTGAAGCTTTCTTT

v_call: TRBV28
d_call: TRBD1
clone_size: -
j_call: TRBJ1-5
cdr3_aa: CASSPGTGMNQPQHF
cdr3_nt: TGTGCCAGCAGCCCGGGGACAGGGATGAATCAGCCCCAGCATTTT

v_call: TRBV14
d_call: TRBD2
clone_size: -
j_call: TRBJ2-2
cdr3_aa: CASSQDGLAEYIANTGELFF
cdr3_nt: TGTGCCAGCAGCCAAGATGGTCTAGCGGAGTATATCGCGAACACCGGGGAGCTGTTTTTT

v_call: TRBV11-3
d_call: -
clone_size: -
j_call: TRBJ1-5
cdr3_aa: CASSPRDSLGNQPQHF
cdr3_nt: TGTGCCAGCAGCCCTAGAGACAGCTTGGGCAATCAGCCCCAGCATTTT

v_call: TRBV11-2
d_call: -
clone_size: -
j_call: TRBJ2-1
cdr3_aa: CASSLDSLGDEQFF
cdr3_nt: TGTGCCAGCAGCTTAGATAGCCTCGGGGATGAGCAGTTCTTC

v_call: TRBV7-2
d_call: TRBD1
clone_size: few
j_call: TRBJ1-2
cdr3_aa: CASSSDSGGNYGYTF
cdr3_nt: TGTGCCAGCAGCTCCGATTCAGGGGGGAACTATGGCTACACCTTC

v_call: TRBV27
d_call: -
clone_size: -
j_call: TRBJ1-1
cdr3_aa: CASRLQGTTEAFF
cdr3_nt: TGTGCCAGCAGATTGCAGGGTACCACTGAAGCTTTCTTT

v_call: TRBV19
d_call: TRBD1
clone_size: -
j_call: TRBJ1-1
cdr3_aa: CASSQSGQGGTEAFF
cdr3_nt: TGTGCCAGTAGTCAATCGGGACAGGGGGGCACTGAAGCTTTCTTT

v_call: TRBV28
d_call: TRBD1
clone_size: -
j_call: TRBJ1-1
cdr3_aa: CASSLGQGAQSEAFF
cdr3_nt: TGTGCCAGCAGTTTAGGACAGGGGGCGCAGAGTGAAGCTTTCTTT

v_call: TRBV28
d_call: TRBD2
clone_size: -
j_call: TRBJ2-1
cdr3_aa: CASSVAALAGSYNEQFF
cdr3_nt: TGTGCCAGCAGTGTAGCCGCCCTAGCGGGATCCTACAATGAGCAGTTCTTC

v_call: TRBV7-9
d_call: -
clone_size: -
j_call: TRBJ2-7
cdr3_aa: CASSLVDRYEQYF
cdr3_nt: TGTGCCAGCAGCTTAGTAGACAGGTACGAGCAGTACTTC

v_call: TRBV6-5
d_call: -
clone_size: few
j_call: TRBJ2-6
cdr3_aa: CASSYRGSSRANVLTF
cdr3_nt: TGTGCCAGCAGTTATCGGGGATCAAGTCGGGCCAACGTCCTGACTTTC